Given below is one T cell receptor beta chain in context. This sample was included in a study of tumor-infiltrating lymphocytes in localized non-small cell lung cancer. The wider study: The cohort mixed smokers and never-smokers, several histologies, and some post-neoadjuvant-chemotherapy samples.

TCRdb's table, derived via immunoSEQ multiplex PCR, lists solely in-frame clones and lacks some. Found here are about 14,000 clones, approximately 68% of them singletons; the top ten hold about 4%. The germline V gene encodes CDR1 LNHDA and CDR2 SQIVND (reference sequence). The CDR3 is 16 residues long. V was pared by 10 bases and J by 8 bases, with 19 bases of the junction left unmatched. Sequenced input: lung tumor tissue. The V and J genes are TRBV19 and TRBJ1-2; 10 bases fit TRBD1. The TCR comes from a human donor with non-small cell lung cancer. The CDR3 bases are TGTGCCACAACAACCGGGACAGGGGCGTTTATGAGCGGCTACACCTTC. This codes for CATTTGTGAFMSGYTF.